The rows below give T cell receptor beta chains drawn from one sample of a study of cytomegalovirus exposure and HLA in healthy donors. The data were produced by immunoSEQ multiplex PCR, yet TCRdb's version contains in-frame clones alone and is incomplete. The repertoire holds some 190,000 clones, 77% seen once, with about 1.5% in the top ten. The sequenced material came from PBMCs. The receptor set was obtained from a man aged 18 to 30 in good health and CMV-seronegative. CDR3s include the opening cysteine and the closing phenylalanine or tryptophan. D genes are given only for firm matches. Some rows mark clone size as missing; the rest say once, few, many or name a class of expanded clone.

TRBV7-8	TRBD1	TRBJ2-5	.	TGTGCCAGCAGCTTAGAATTCGGGACAGACTACGAGACCCAGTACTTC	CASSLEFGTDYETQYF
TRBV7-2	.	TRBJ2-3	.	TGTGCCAGCAGCTTATACCAGGACACAGATACGCAGTATTTT	CASSLYQDTDTQYF
TRBV2	TRBD2	TRBJ2-5	.	TGTGCCAGCAGCCGGGGACTAGCGAAAGAGACCCAGTACTTC	CASSRGLAKETQYF
TRBV4-3	TRBD2	TRBJ2-7	.	TGCGCCAGCAGCCAACTCGGACTAGCGGAAGGCTACGAGCAGTACTTC	CASSQLGLAEGYEQYF
TRBV18	.	TRBJ2-7	once	TGTGCCAGCTCACCAGGGGGGGAGCAGTACTTC	CASSPGGEQYF
TRBV6-5	TRBD2	TRBJ2-1	.	TGTGCCAGCAGTTACCGAGCGGGGGGGGATGAGCAGTTCTTC	CASSYRAGGDEQFF
TRBV25-1	TRBD2	TRBJ2-3	.	TGTGCCAGCAGTGACGTAGTAGCGGGATACACAGATACGCAGTATTTT	CASSDVVAGYTDTQYF
TRBV7-2	.	TRBJ2-7	.	TGTGCCAGCTCCAAGACCGGGTTCGAGCAGTACTTC	CASSKTGFEQYF
TRBV6-5	.	TRBJ2-3	.	TGTGCCAGCAGCCGTAAGGCGGTGGCAGATACGCAGTATTTT	CASSRKAVADTQYF
TRBV6-5	TRBD1	TRBJ2-1	once	TGTGCCAGCAGTTACGACAGGGGGAGATACAATGAGCAGTTCTTC	CASSYDRGRYNEQFF
TRBV9	TRBD2	TRBJ2-7	.	TGTGCCAGCAGCGGGACGGGGGGGGACTACGAGCAGTACTTC	CASSGTGGDYEQYF